The sequence of this T cell receptor (beta chain) was determined in a study of shared clonotypes between healthy human individuals. On the study more broadly: Sampling drew on donors who were a couple of women and a few men aged 18 to 49.

V was trimmed by 1 base and J by 6 bases, leaving 16 bases between them. The germline V gene has CDR1 SGHNT and CDR2 YENEEA. This CDR3 is built from 16 residues. The authors ran the assay at deep level. Using immunoSEQ multiplex PCR, the repertoire was profiled, and TCRdb retains in-frame clones only, with some absent. The sample lists 1 million to 1.3 million clones; 75% to 85% were seen once. V and J are TRBV11-3 and TRBJ2-1; D might be TRBD2 (6 bases). Sequencing used memory CD4+ T cells from PBMCs. Specified subset: CD45RA-negative fraction. This TCR derives from a man aged 18 to 29 in good health. Some clones in this sample may be carry-over from other donors' samples. For the CDR3, the DNA is TGTGCCAGCAGCTTAGTTGGGCGGGGTCCCTTCAATGAGCAGTTCTTC. Protein sequence: CASSLVGRGPFNEQFF. Complete variable domain (other parts from reference TRBV11-3 and TRBJ2-1): EAGVVQSPRYKIIEKKQPVAFWCNPISGHNTLYWYLQNLGQGPELLIRYENEEAVDDSQLPKDRFSAERLKGVDSTLKIQPAELGDSAVYLCASSLVGRGPFNEQFFGPGTRLTVL.